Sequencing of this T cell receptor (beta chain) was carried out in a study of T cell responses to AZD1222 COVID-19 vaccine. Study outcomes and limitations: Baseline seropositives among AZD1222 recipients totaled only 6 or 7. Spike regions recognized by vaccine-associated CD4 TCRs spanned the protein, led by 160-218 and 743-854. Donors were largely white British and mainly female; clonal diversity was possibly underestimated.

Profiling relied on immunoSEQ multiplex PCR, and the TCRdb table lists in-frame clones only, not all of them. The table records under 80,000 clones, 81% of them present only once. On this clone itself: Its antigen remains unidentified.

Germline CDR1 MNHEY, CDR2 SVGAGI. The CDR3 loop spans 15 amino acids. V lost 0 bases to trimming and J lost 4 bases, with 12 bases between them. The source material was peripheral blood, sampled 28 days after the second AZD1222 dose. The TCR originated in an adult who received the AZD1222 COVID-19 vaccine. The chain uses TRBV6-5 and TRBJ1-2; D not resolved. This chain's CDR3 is CASSYSGSSLYGYTF. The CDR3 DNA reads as TGTGCCAGCAGTTACTCTGGCAGCTCTCTCTATGGCTACACCTTC.